Below, 9 T cell receptor beta chains from the same sample are listed, as sequenced in a study of T cells in Graves' hyperthyroidism and ophthalmopathy. Template material for amplifying TCR beta CDR3 regions consisted of RNA transcripts. In the first-round RT-PCR of the TCR CDR3, the HTBI primer set was used. Each CDR3 protein is one row after TCRdb ran MiXCR on the multiplex PCR reads. The table shows hundreds of thousands of distinct CDR3 sequences, with around 15% occurring only once. Sequenced sample: blood. These receptors were taken from a young man with Graves' ophthalmopathy.

This clonotype was observed many times. CDR3 bases: TGTGCCAGCAGCGTAGGGAGGGGACTCGAAAAACTGTTTTTT. Its protein is CASSVGRGLEKLFF. V and J are TRBV9 and TRBJ1-4; D might be TRBD1 (5 bases). The CDR3 spans 14 residues. The V gene lost 0 bases and the J gene lost 8 bases, with 11 bases spanning the gap. Germline CDR1 is SGDLS and CDR2 is YYNGEE.

This clonotype has more than one count but fewer than ten. Its ends do not fully match the called genes, so a read error is possible. The CDR3, as DNA: TGTGCCAGTAGAGAAAGTCCGGGGGGAACACCTCTTTGCAATGAGCAGTCCTTC. Protein product: CASRESPGGTPLCNEQSF. The chain is built from TRBV27 and TRBJ2-1; TRBD2 matches 7 bases. The CDR3 is 18 residues long. Germline V gene lookup returns CDR1 MNHEY and CDR2 SMNVEV (reference sequence).

The V call is TRBV11-1, the J call TRBJ2-1; a possible D gene is TRBD1 (7 bases). V dropped 6 bases and J dropped 0 bases, with 9 bases sitting between them. From germline, CDR1 is SGHAT and CDR2 FQDESV (reference sequence). The CDR3 consists of 14 residues. The CDR3 is CASREGASYNEQFF. The CDR3 nucleotides are TGTGCCAGCAGGGAGGGGGCCTCCTACAATGAGCAGTTCTTC.

The chain carries TRBV9 and TRBJ2-1; the match to TRBD2 covers 13 bases. Germline CDR1 is SGDLS and CDR2 is YYNGEE. The CDR3 totals 18 residues. The V segment lost 3 bases and the J segment 3 bases; nucleotides outside the gene matches: 9. The CDR3 coding sequence is TGTGCCAGCAGCGCGGGACTAGCGGGGAGAGGGGGCTACAATGAGCAGTTCTTC. Translation gives CASSAGLAGRGGYNEQFF.

The J gene is TRBJ1-6, the V gene TRBV5-5; D not certain. Trimming removed 0 bases from V and 0 bases from J, with 10 bases in between. Germline lookup yields CDR1 SGHKS and CDR2 YYEKEE (reference sequence). CDR3 length equals 17 residues. This chain's CDR3 is CASSLGADTSYNSPLHF. CDR3 in DNA: TGTGCCAGCAGCTTGGGGGCGGATACCTCCTATAATTCACCCCTCCACTTT.

V gene TRBV19 combines with J gene TRBJ2-7; tentative D call: TRBD1 (5 bases). There are 15 residues in the CDR3. Germline V gene data show CDR1 as LNHDA and CDR2 as SQIVND (reference sequence). The V end lost 1 base, the J end lost 0 bases, and 10 bases lay between the germline ends. The CDR3 spells CASSIGGLGSYEQYF. CDR3 nucleotide sequence: TGTGCCAGTAGTATAGGGGGCCTTGGCTCCTACGAGCAGTACTTC.

There are many counts of this clonotype. CDR3 region: CASSPPGQVYEQYF. The DNA for the CDR3 is TGTGCCAGCAGTCCCCCGGGACAAGTCTACGAGCAGTACTTC. The chain combines TRBV12-3 or TRBV12-4 with TRBJ2-7, with D perhaps TRBD1 (6 bases). Trimming left V 5 bases short and J 3 bases short, with 14 bases between. The CDR3 totals 14 residues.

This clonotype was seen at least ten times. The chain is built from TRBV5-1 and TRBJ2-3; D unresolved. The length of the CDR3 is 14 residues. With 0 bases removed from V and 3 bases from J, the gap between germline ends came to 8 bases. CDR1 and CDR2 (germline): SGHRS, YFSETQ. The CDR3 reads CASSLVSWTDTQYF. The CDR3 bases are TGCGCCAGCAGCTTGGTGTCCTGGACAGATACGCAGTATTTT.

This clonotype has ten or more counts. The rearrangement uses TRBV7-9 and TRBJ2-3; 9 bases are a match to TRBD2. The CDR3 totals 16 residues. Germline CDR1 and CDR2: SEHNR and FQNEAQ (reference sequence). The junction had 8 bases not matched to a gene; V was cut back by 4 bases and J by 3 bases. The CDR3 protein is CASSSFSGGSTDTQYF. Written as DNA, the CDR3 is TGTGCCAGCAGCTCTTTTAGCGGGGGCTCAACAGATACGCAGTATTTT.